These T cell receptor beta chains were read from a single sample in a study of T cell changes during pregnancy in multiple sclerosis. Using immunoSEQ multiplex PCR, the repertoire was profiled, and TCRdb retains in-frame clones only, with some absent. Of about 69,000 clones listed, roughly 92% are singletons. Sequenced here: peripheral blood, sampled in the third trimester of pregnancy. Receptors were obtained from a female donor in good health, enrolled as a control in a pregnancy study. Both conserved end residues are part of each CDR3. The D gene is left open where the match is weak. Clone size, where shown, is once, few, many, or a class for clones that have expanded.

>TRBJ2-3|TRBD1|-|TRBV2
CASPQGVGDTQYF
TGTGCCAGTCCACAGGGGGTAGGAGATACGCAGTATTTT
>TRBJ1-1|TRBD1|-|TRBV6-6
CASSPAGTGFGTEAFF
TGTGCCAGCAGCCCGGCCGGGACAGGGTTCGGCACTGAAGCTTTCTTT
>TRBJ2-7|TRBD1|-|TRBV30
CAWNDRGDEQYF
TGTGCCTGGAACGACAGGGGCGACGAGCAGTACTTC
>TRBJ2-7|TRBD1|-|TRBV5-4
CASSETGGGEQYF
TGTGCCAGCAGCGAGACAGGGGGGGGCGAGCAGTACTTC
>TRBJ2-1|-|-|TRBV19
CASSISYEQFF
TGTGCCAGTAGTATTAGTTATGAGCAGTTCTTC
>TRBJ2-5|TRBD2|-|TRBV7-2
CASSSQWAAGAQETQYF
TGTGCCAGCAGCTCCCAGTGGGCAGCGGGGGCGCAAGAGACCCAGTACTTC
>TRBJ2-7|TRBD1|-|TRBV6-4
CASTPPTGKDYEQYF
TGTGCCAGCACCCCCCCGACAGGGAAAGACTACGAGCAGTACTTC
>TRBJ2-1|TRBD2|few|TRBV25-1
CASKGSGDEQFF
TGTGCCAGCAAAGGGAGCGGGGATGAGCAGTTCTTC
>TRBJ1-1|-|-|TRBV19
CASTRTYSTEAFF
TGTGCCAGTACCCGGACATATTCGACTGAAGCTTTCTTT
>TRBJ2-3|TRBD1|once|TRBV7-9
CASSFFQGATDTQYF
TGTGCCAGCAGCTTCTTTCAGGGGGCCACAGATACGCAGTATTTT
>TRBJ2-5|-|-|TRBV5-4
CASSLPLAGSQETQYF
TGTGCCAGCAGCTTACCCCTGGCAGGTTCTCAAGAGACCCAGTACTTC
>TRBJ2-3|TRBD1|-|TRBV7-3
CASSIGTGGRDTQYF
TGTGCCAGCAGCATCGGGACAGGGGGCCGAGATACGCAGTATTTT
>TRBJ1-5|TRBD1|-|TRBV19
CASGGQGKRYSNQPQHF
TGTGCCAGTGGGGGACAGGGGAAGAGGTATAGCAATCAGCCCCAGCATTTT
>TRBJ2-7|-|once|TRBV10-3
CAISPLLGSYEQYF
TGTGCCATCAGCCCTTTACTAGGCTCCTACGAGCAGTACTTC
>TRBJ1-1|-|-|TRBV13
CASSLTGKNTEAFF
TGTGCCAGCAGCCTTACCGGGAAGAACACTGAAGCTTTCTTT
>TRBJ2-5|TRBD2|-|TRBV6-5
CASSYSSGGYPETQYF
TGTGCCAGCAGTTACTCTTCGGGAGGTTATCCAGAGACCCAGTACTTC
>TRBJ1-1|-|-|TRBV25-1
CASSITGNTEAFF
TGTGCCAGCAGCATAACGGGGAACACTGAAGCTTTCTTT